This entry concerns a single T cell receptor beta chain. The primer mix had 60 Vbeta and 13 Jbeta primers. Assay: immunoSEQ multiplex PCR; the TCRdb copy retains only in-frame clones and omits some. Counted here are some 120,000 clones, about two thirds occurring once; the ten biggest clones make up just over 8.5%. The record originates from a study of cytomegalovirus exposure and HLA in healthy donors. The V end lost 5 bases, the J end lost 0 bases, and 13 bases lay between the germline ends. The germline gives CDR1 LNHDA, CDR2 SQIVND (reference sequence). This CDR3 comprises 15 residues. The chain combines TRBV19 with TRBJ1-1, with a possible D match to TRBD1 (5 bases). Sequenced: PBMCs. This clonotype originated in a man aged 25 to 45 in good health and CMV-seropositive. CDR3 DNA sequence: TGTGCCAGTAGTCCAGACAGAAGTATGAACACTGAAGCTTTCTTT. As protein: CASSPDRSMNTEAFF.